This T cell receptor (beta chain) was captured by sequencing in a study of cytomegalovirus exposure and HLA in healthy donors. Details on this clone: Its antigen remains unidentified.

Study outcomes and limitations: In a later analysis, specific HLA alleles were associated with over 15,000 TCR beta sequences at a 0.05 false discovery rate. A later analysis reportedly found that, within productive TCRs, an Asian-associated ancestry cluster had fewer N-insertions than the mean observed across the approximately 690 donors. What was likely a sequencing artifact was a cluster of highly shared sequence variants.

PCR involved 60 Vbeta and 13 Jbeta primers. This table comes from immunoSEQ multiplex PCR, and its TCRdb copy is limited to in-frame clones, with some not included. The sample shows around 76,000 clones, around 81% of them seen only once. Germline CDR1 reads MGHRA; CDR2 reads YSYEKL. V lost 4 bases, J lost 7 bases, and 10 bases stayed unmatched. CDR3 length: 16 amino acids. Sequences were obtained from PBMCs. The source of this sequence is a man aged 40-55 years in good health and CMV-seronegative. This rearrangement joins TRBV4-1 to TRBJ2-1; 10 positions agree with TRBD2. DNA of the CDR3: TGCGCCAGCAGCCCCCTATCTAGCGGGAGTTTGAATGAGCAGTTCTTC. This gives the protein CASSPLSSGSLNEQFF.